These 11 T cell receptor beta chains came from one sample sequenced in a study of blood T cell repertoires in COVID-19. Clones were read by immunoSEQ multiplex PCR, and TCRdb kept only the in-frame ones, dropping some. The sample includes about 72,000 clones, under 95% of them seen just once. Sequences were obtained from peripheral blood. The source is an older woman with active COVID-19.

The chain combines TRBV9 with TRBJ2-2, with 10 bases matching TRBD1. The CDR3 is 16 residues long. Germline loops: CDR1 SGDLS, CDR2 YYNGEE. With V trimmed by 3 bases and J by 5 bases, 7 bases remained unmatched. CDR3 residues: CASSDRQGALTGELFF. The CDR3 nucleotides read TGTGCCAGCAGCGACAGACAGGGGGCGCTTACCGGGGAGCTGTTTTTT.

The chain couples TRBV9 to TRBJ2-7; TRBD1 might be the D (6 bases). Per the germline V gene, CDR1 is SGDLS and CDR2 is YYNGEE. The CDR3 length is 16 residues. Trimming took off 4 bases at V and 3 bases at J, with 20 bases between the two ends. CDR3: CASSSAPRGPYYEQYF. In nucleotides, the CDR3 is TGTGCCAGCAGCTCCGCCCCCAGGGGTCCCTACTACGAGCAGTACTTC.

This clone was picked up one time. The rearrangement links TRBV19 to TRBJ2-1, with TRBD2 matching over 11 bases. Germline V lookup: CDR1 LNHDA, CDR2 SQIVND (reference sequence). The CDR3 is 17 residues long. The ends lost 3 bases at V and 0 bases at J; junction bases unmatched: 4. This CDR3 reads CASSIAGLAVSYNEQFF. CDR3 DNA sequence: TGTGCCAGTAGTATCGCGGGACTAGCGGTCTCCTACAATGAGCAGTTCTTC.

The chain employs TRBV30 and TRBJ1-6; TRBD1 matches 10 bases. CDR3 length equals 16 residues. The germline gives CDR1 GTSNPN, CDR2 SVGIG (reference sequence). J was trimmed by 10 bases and V by 3 bases; bases with no gene match: 12. The CDR3 DNA follows: TGTGCCTGGAGGGCCAGGGACAGGGGAGTAGGGTCACCCCTCCACTTT. It specifies CAWRARDRGVGSPLHF.

This chain connects TRBV18 to TRBJ1-3; 7 nucleotides align to TRBD1. This CDR3 has 17 amino acids. Trimming removed 2 bases from V and 2 bases from J; junction bases left unmatched: 9. Looked up from germline, CDR1 is KGHSH and CDR2 is LQKENI. In nucleotides, the CDR3 is TGTGCCAGCTCACCAATCCCGGCAGGGGGTCCTGGAAACACCATATATTTT. It specifies CASSPIPAGGPGNTIYF.

The rearrangement joins TRBV5-4 to TRBJ2-2; 7 nucleotides align to TRBD1. The germline V gene encodes CDR1 SGHNT and CDR2 YYREEE (reference sequence). Trimming took 1 base from V and 7 from J; bases not matched to a gene: 7. The CDR3 runs to 15 residues. CDR3 sequence reads: CASSLLTGDNGELFF. The CDR3 DNA sequence: TGTGCCAGCAGCTTGCTTACAGGGGATAACGGGGAGCTGTTTTTT.

CDR3 DNA sequence: TGTGCCAGCAGTGCGACAGGGGGTGGCTACACCTTC. It encodes CASSATGGGYTF. This chain joins TRBV6-6 and TRBJ1-2; 9 nucleotides align to TRBD1. Germline CDR1 is MNHNY and CDR2 is SVGAGI (reference sequence). With V trimmed by 5 bases and J by 7 bases, 2 bases remained unmatched. This CDR3 is built from 12 residues.

The chain has TRBV18 and TRBJ1-1; 8 nucleotides align to TRBD1. Trimming took 4 bases from V and 11 from J; bases not matched to a gene: 9. Looked up from germline, CDR1 is KGHSH and CDR2 is LQKENI. This CDR3 spans 13 amino acids. CDR3 nucleotides: TGTGCCAGCTCACGACAGGGGTCTATGGAGGCTTTCTTT. Its protein is CASSRQGSMEAFF.

V and J are TRBV7-2 and TRBJ1-1, with 10 bases fitting TRBD1. The CDR3 is made up of 16 amino acids. The germline V gene encodes CDR1 SGHTA and CDR2 FQGNSA. V was clipped by 4 bases and J by 8 bases; unmatched bases: 13. For the CDR3, the DNA is TGTGCCAGCAGCTCCCCGGGACAGGGGCAAAGAGGGGAAGCTTTCTTT. This sequence encodes CASSSPGQGQRGEAFF.

This clone was counted a single time. The rearrangement joins TRBV6-6 to TRBJ2-3; 10 nucleotides line up with TRBD2. V trimming: 11 bases; J trimming: 5 bases; junction bases outside the gene matches: 10. The CDR3 consists of 14 residues. Germline V gene lookup returns CDR1 MNHNY and CDR2 SVGAGI (reference sequence). The CDR3 DNA follows: TGTGCCGCGACATGGACTAGCGGTAGAGATACGCAGTATTTT. This encodes CAATWTSGRDTQYF.

The chain links TRBV6-2 or TRBV6-3 to TRBJ2-3, with 10 bases identical to TRBD1. V dropped 4 bases and J dropped 2; count of bases not matched to a gene: 9. Germline CDR1 is MNHEY and CDR2 is SVGEGT. This CDR3 is 17 amino acids long. CDR3 in amino acids: CASSLRGTGALTDTQYF. As DNA, the CDR3 is TGTGCCAGCAGTTTACGCGGGACAGGGGCTCTCACAGATACGCAGTATTTT.